Below are 12 T cell receptor beta chains sequenced from a single sample in a study of CD8 T cells in ankylosing spondylitis. MiXCR, run by TCRdb on the 5' RACE reads, gives a single entry per CDR3 protein. The sample shows approximately 350,000 distinct CDR3 sequences, roughly 15% of them seen only once. Sequenced input: blood, either unsorted or a sorted T cell fraction (not recorded which). The receptors here all came from a male donor with ankylosing spondylitis or in good health (not recorded which).

This clonotype has a handful of counts. This sequence joins TRBV3-1 and TRBJ1-2; perhaps TRBD1 as D (6 bases). Germline-derived CDR1 and CDR2 are LGHDT and YNNKEL (reference sequence). Trimming removed 3 bases from V and 6 bases from J, with 14 bases in between. The CDR3 runs to 14 residues. CDR3 amino acids: CASSHKGTGNGYTF. CDR3 nucleotides: TGTGCCAGCAGCCATAAGGGAACAGGGAATGGCTACACCTTC. The variable domain in full, with the rest retrieved from reference TRBV3-1 and TRBJ1-2, is DTAVSQTPKYLVTQMGNDKSIKCEQNLGHDTMYWYKQDSKKFLKIMFSYNNKELIINETVPNRFSPKSPDKAHLNLHINSLELGDSAVYFCASSHKGTGNGYTFGSGTRLTVV.

This clonotype was seen a few times. The chain has TRBV20-1 and TRBJ1-2; 7 nucleotides line up with TRBD1. This CDR3 is built from 12 residues. The V gene end was trimmed by 6 bases and the J gene end by 3 bases; junction bases not matched to a gene: 4. Germline V CDR1 and CDR2: DFQATT, SNEGSKA (reference sequence). DNA of the CDR3: TGCAGTGCCCCAACAGGGGACTATGGCTACACCTTC. Its protein is CSAPTGDYGYTF.

This clonotype was detected ten times or more. The V call is TRBV7-2, the J call TRBJ1-1; no definite D call. The CDR3 has 12 amino acids. Looked up from germline, CDR1 is SGHTA and CDR2 is FQGNSA. Trimming removed 3 bases at V and 11 bases at J, with 13 bases between. The chain's CDR3 is CASSLRTAVAFF. CDR3 in DNA: TGTGCCAGCAGCTTGCGGACGGCTGTGGCTTTCTTT.

The V and J genes are TRBV6-2 or TRBV6-3 and TRBJ2-1; weak D call: TRBD2 (5 bases). Trimming took off 2 bases at V and 3 bases at J, with 11 bases between the two ends. Germline V gives CDR1 MNHEY, CDR2 SVGEGT. This CDR3 comprises 15 residues. CDR3 sequence: CASSYGGEGYNEQFF. CDR3 DNA: TGTGCCAGCAGTTACGGCGGAGAGGGCTACAATGAGCAGTTCTTC.

This clonotype was seen repeatedly, ten times or more. The rearrangement uses TRBV12-3 or TRBV12-4 and TRBJ2-5; D uncertain. With 1 base removed from V and 5 bases from J, the gap between germline ends came to 8 bases. This CDR3 spans 13 amino acids. CDR3 amino acids: CASSLEPLETQYF. The CDR3 coding sequence is TGTGCCAGCAGTTTAGAGCCTTTGGAGACCCAGTACTTC.

This clonotype was counted only a few times. CDR3 DNA sequence: TGTGCCAGCAGCGCAAGACTAGCGGGAGTGGTAGATACGCAGTATTTT. Translated, it gives CASSARLAGVVDTQYF. The chain couples TRBV7-2 to TRBJ2-3; 12 positions match TRBD2. Looked up from germline, CDR1 is SGHTA and CDR2 is FQGNSA. J gave up 5 bases and V 5 bases, and 8 bases lay outside the gene matches. This CDR3 spans 16 amino acids.

The chain recombines TRBV11-2 with TRBJ2-7; TRBD2 matches 8 bases. The CDR3 runs to 15 residues. Germline trimming cut 5 bases from V and 0 bases from J; bases unmatched to any gene: 6. CDR1 is SGHAT and CDR2 is FQNNGV in the germline V gene. CDR3: CASSREGGHSYEQYF. In DNA form, the CDR3 reads TGTGCCAGCAGCCGGGAGGGGGGGCACTCCTACGAGCAGTACTTC.

The chain recombines TRBV6-5 with TRBJ1-1, with TRBD1 matching 9 bases. This CDR3 is 16 amino acids long. The V gene's germline CDR1 is MNHEY and CDR2 SVGAGI. With 2 bases clipped from V and 5 bases from J, the junction kept 9 bases outside the gene matches. CDR3 DNA: TGTGCCAGCAGTTACATTCTAAGGACAGGGGAAACTGAAGCTTTCTTT. Protein sequence: CASSYILRTGETEAFF.

V usage is TRBV30 and J usage is TRBJ1-1; D gene uncertain. CDR3 length: 12 amino acids. Per germline, CDR1 GTSNPN and CDR2 SVGIG (reference sequence). V was clipped by 0 bases and J by 7 bases, with 9 bases between them. The CDR3 DNA reads TGTGCCTGGAGTGTTTCCGGAGATGAAGCTTTCTTT. Amino acids: CAWSVSGDEAFF.

The sample holds many counts of this clonotype. The V and J genes are TRBV5-6 and TRBJ2-1, with 8 bases lining up with TRBD2. Germline V gene data show CDR1 as SGHDT and CDR2 as YYEEEE. Trimming removed 4 bases from V and 7 bases from J; junction bases left unmatched: 10. The CDR3 sequence is 15 residues long. CDR3 coding DNA: TGTGCCAGCAGCCCAGGAATAGCGGGGTGGAATGAGCAGTTCTTC. Its translation: CASSPGIAGWNEQFF.

The chain is built from TRBV12-3 or TRBV12-4 and TRBJ1-5, with no clear D. With 3 bases removed from V and 6 bases from J, the gap between germline ends came to 12 bases. The CDR3 runs 14 residues. CDR3: CASSLGSRVQPQHF. Written as DNA, the CDR3 is TGTGCCAGCAGTTTGGGATCGAGGGTTCAGCCCCAGCATTTT.

The chain joins TRBV20-1 to TRBJ2-3; weak D call: TRBD1 (6 bases). The CDR3 has 14 residues. From germline, CDR1 is DFQATT and CDR2 SNEGSKA (reference sequence). The ends were cut back, 6 bases at V and 1 base at J, with 14 bases in the middle. CDR3 sequence reads: CSASYRERTDTQYF. Written as DNA, the CDR3 is TGCAGTGCCTCGTACAGGGAACGCACAGATACGCAGTATTTT.